This T cell receptor beta chain was obtained from a study of cytomegalovirus exposure and HLA in healthy donors. The study's findings and limits: Earlier analysis found most TCR beta V segments productive about 87% or about 30% of the time. An ancestry cluster, one associated with Asian ancestry, reportedly showed fewer N-insertions than the approximately 700-donor mean in a later analysis. Analysis was carried out at a later point, and it linked a missense DCLRE1C variant to TCR beta V- and J-gene trimming.

V lost 8 bases and J 2 bases, leaving 12 bases between the germline ends. The CDR3 covers 13 residues. The V gene's germline CDR1 is LNHNV and CDR2 YYDKDF (reference sequence). The primer mix had 60 Vbeta and 13 Jbeta primers. Method: immunoSEQ multiplex PCR; TCRdb's copy keeps in-frame clones and lacks some. Here the sample spans about 89,000 clones, roughly three quarters being singletons. On this clone itself: What it binds is unknown.

The source of this sequence is a male donor in good health and CMV-seronegative. V gene TRBV15 combines with J gene TRBJ1-2; TRBD1 might be the D (6 bases). The sequenced material came from PBMCs. The CDR3 is CATADRTNYGYTF. CDR3 bases: TGTGCCACCGCAGACAGGACCAACTATGGCTACACCTTC.